This TCR beta chain was identified in a study of T cells in narcolepsy. Across the study: Donors had narcolepsy type 1 or type 2, or were healthy controls.

This CDR3 spans 13 amino acids. Deletions cut 2 bases from V and 2 bases from J, with 9 bases between. Germline loops: CDR1 SQVTM, CDR2 ANQGSEA. The method was immunoSEQ multiplex PCR; TCRdb's version includes in-frame clones alone and lacks a portion of them. Altogether fewer than 40,000 clones are present, approximately 77% being singletons, with the ten largest covering 2% to 2.5%. In regard to this clone: Its antigen is undetermined.

Whole-study results and caveats: Autoreactive clonotypes reportedly recurred in blood of same and different patients, not controls. No autoreactive T cell clone sequences appeared in some memory CD4+ repertoires. Autoreactive HCRT-specific and TRIB2-specific clonotypes were marked in same-patient CSF-versus-blood CD4+ comparisons.

This chain connects TRBV29-1 to TRBJ1-2, with a weak D call TRBD1 (5 bases). The receptor was derived from a human donor in good health. Sequences were obtained from memory (CD45RA-) CD4+ T cells from blood. The CDR3: CSVEPGGNYGYTF. CDR3 DNA sequence: TGCAGCGTTGAACCGGGGGGGAACTATGGCTACACCTTC. The whole variable domain, remainder taken from reference TRBV29-1 and TRBJ1-2, is SAVISQKPSRDICQRGTSLTIQCQVDSQVTMMFWYRQQPGQSLTLIATANQGSEATYESGFVIDKFPISRPNLTFSTLTVSNMSPEDSSIYLCSVEPGGNYGYTFGSGTRLTVV.